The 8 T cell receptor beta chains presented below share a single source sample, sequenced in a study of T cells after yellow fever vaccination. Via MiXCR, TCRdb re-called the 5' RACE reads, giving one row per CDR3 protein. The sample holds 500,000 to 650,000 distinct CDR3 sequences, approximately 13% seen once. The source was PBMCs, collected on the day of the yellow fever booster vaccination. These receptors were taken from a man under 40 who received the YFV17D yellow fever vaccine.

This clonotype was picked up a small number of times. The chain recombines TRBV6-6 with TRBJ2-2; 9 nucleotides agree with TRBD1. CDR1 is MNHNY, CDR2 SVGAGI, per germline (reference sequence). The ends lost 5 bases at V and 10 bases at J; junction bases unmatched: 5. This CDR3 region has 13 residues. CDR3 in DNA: TGTGCCAGCAGTCCAACAGGGGGCGTGGAGCTGTTTTTT. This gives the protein CASSPTGGVELFF.

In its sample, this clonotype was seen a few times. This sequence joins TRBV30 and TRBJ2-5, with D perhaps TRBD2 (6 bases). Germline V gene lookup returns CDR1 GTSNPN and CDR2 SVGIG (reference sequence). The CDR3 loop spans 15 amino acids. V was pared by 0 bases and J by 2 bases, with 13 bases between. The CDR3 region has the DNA TGTGCCTGGAGTGTGCAGGGCGGGACTCAAGAGACCCAGTACTTC. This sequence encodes CAWSVQGGTQETQYF.

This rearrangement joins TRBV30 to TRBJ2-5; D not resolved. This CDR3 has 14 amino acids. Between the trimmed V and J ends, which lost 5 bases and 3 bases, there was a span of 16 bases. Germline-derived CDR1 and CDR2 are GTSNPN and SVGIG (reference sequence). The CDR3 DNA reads TGTGCCTGGGCCAGCTGGCAGAACAAAGAGACCCAGTACTTC. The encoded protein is CAWASWQNKETQYF.

In DNA form, the CDR3 reads TGCGCCAGCAGCTTGGAGAGTAGCGAAGAGACCCAGTACTTC. Amino acid sequence: CASSLESSEETQYF. The V call is TRBV5-1, the J call TRBJ2-5, with D maybe TRBD2 (5 bases). The ends were cut back, 0 bases at V and 3 bases at J, with 9 bases in the middle. CDR3 length: 14 amino acids. Germline lookup yields CDR1 SGHRS and CDR2 YFSETQ.

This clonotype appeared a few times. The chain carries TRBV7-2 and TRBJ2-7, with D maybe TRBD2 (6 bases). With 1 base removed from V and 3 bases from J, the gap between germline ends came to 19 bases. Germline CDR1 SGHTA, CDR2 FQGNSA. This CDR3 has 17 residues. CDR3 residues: CASSLGGASGVGYEQYF. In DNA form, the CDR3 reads TGTGCCAGCAGCTTAGGGGGAGCCTCGGGAGTCGGCTACGAGCAGTACTTC.

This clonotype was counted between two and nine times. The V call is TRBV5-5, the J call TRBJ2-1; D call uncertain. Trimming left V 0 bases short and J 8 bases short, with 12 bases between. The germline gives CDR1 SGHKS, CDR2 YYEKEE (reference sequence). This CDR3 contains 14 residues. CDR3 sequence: CASSLAKWWDEQFF. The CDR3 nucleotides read TGTGCCAGCAGCTTGGCCAAGTGGTGGGATGAGCAGTTCTTC.

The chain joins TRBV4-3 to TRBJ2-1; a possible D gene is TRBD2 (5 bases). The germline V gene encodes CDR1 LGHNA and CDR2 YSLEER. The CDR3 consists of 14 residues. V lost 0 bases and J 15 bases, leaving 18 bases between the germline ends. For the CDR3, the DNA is TGCGCCAGCAGCCAAGAACGGACCGTTCGGAGGCGGTTCTTC. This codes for CASSQERTVRRRFF.

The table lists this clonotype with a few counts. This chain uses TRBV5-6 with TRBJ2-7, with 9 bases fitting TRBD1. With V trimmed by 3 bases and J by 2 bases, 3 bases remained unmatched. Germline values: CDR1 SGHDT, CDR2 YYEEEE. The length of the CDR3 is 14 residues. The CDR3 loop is CASSWRQGAYEQYF. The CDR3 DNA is TGTGCCAGCAGCTGGCGACAGGGGGCCTACGAGCAGTACTTC. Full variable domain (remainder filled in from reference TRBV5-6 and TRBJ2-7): DAGVTQSPTHLIKTRGQQVTLRCSPKSGHDTVSWYQQALGQGPQFIFQYYEEEERQRGNFPDRFSGHQFPNYSSELNVNALLLGDSALYLCASSWRQGAYEQYFGPGTRLTVT.